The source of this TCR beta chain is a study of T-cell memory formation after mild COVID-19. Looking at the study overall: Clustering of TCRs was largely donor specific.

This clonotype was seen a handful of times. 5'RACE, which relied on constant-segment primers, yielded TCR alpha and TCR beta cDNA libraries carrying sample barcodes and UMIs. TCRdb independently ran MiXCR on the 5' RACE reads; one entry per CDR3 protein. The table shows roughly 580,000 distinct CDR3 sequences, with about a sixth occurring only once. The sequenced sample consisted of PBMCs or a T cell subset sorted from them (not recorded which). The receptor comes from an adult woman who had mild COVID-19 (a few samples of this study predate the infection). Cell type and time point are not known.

CDR3 DNA sequence: TGTGCCAGCTCACCAATGGAAGGACCTTCCTCTGGGGCCAACGTCCTGACTTTC. This sequence encodes CASSPMEGPSSGANVLTF. J is TRBJ2-6 and V is TRBV18; D not resolved. This CDR3 has 18 residues. Germline assignment: CDR1 KGHSH and CDR2 LQKENI. The ends were cut back, 2 bases at V and 0 bases at J, with 14 bases in the middle.